This T cell receptor (beta chain) was sequenced in a study of blood T cells in healthy people across ages. Overall study: Per two T cells, template switching captured roughly one barcoded beta molecule.

Primed by a sample-barcoded 5' primer and a J-beta primer mix, a second PCR proceeded for roughly 7 to 12 cycles. Per-sample output comprised a minimum of 2.5 million paired-end reads containing CDR3. Each CDR3 protein gets one entry after TCRdb re-called the 5' RACE reads with MiXCR. The table lists 600,000 to 850,000 distinct CDR3 sequences, around 25% of them singletons. V was cut by 3 bases and J by 6 bases, with 15 bases left in between. The CDR3 covers 14 residues. From germline, CDR1 is SQVTM and CDR2 ANQGSEA. Caucasian individuals from Russia who were healthy and aged about 6 to 95 acted as donors. A further study also used this sample, focusing on T cells of mothers and their children.

Material for sequencing was blood. This chain joins TRBV29-1 and TRBJ2-4; possible D gene TRBD1, 5 bases. This TCR derives from a boy between 10 and 17 years old in good health. The DNA for the CDR3 is TGCAGCGTTGAGCAGGACATCGGCGGAAACATTCAGTACTTC. Protein product: CSVEQDIGGNIQYF.